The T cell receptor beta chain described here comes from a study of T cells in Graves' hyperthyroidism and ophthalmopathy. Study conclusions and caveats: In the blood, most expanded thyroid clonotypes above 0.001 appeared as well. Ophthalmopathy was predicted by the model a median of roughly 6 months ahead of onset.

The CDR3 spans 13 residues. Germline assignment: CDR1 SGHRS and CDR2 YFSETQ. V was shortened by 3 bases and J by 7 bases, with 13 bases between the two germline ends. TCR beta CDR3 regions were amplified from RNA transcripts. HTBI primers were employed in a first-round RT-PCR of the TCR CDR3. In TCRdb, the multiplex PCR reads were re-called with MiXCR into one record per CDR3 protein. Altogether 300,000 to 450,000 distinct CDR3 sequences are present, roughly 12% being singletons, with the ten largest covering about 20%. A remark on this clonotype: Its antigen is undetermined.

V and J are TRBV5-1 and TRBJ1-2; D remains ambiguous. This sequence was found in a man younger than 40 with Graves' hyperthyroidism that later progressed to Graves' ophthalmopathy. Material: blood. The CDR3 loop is CASSWAGSGGYTF. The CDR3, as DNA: TGCGCCAGCAGCTGGGCAGGATCGGGTGGCTACACCTTC.